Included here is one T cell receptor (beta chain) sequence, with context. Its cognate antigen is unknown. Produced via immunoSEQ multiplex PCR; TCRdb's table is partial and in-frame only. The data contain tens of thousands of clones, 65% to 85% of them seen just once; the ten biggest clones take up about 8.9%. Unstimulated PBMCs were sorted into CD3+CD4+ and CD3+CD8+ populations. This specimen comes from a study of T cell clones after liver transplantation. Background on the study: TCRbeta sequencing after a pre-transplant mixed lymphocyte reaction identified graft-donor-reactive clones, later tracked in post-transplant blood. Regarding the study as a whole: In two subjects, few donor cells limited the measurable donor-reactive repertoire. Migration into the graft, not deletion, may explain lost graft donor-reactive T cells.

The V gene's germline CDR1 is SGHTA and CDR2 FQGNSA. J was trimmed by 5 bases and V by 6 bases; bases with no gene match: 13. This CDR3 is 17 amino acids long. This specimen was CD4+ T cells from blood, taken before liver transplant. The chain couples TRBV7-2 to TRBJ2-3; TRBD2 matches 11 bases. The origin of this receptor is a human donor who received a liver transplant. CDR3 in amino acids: CASRGGSGRASGDTQYF. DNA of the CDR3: TGTGCCAGCAGGGGGGGTAGCGGGAGGGCGAGTGGAGATACGCAGTATTTT.